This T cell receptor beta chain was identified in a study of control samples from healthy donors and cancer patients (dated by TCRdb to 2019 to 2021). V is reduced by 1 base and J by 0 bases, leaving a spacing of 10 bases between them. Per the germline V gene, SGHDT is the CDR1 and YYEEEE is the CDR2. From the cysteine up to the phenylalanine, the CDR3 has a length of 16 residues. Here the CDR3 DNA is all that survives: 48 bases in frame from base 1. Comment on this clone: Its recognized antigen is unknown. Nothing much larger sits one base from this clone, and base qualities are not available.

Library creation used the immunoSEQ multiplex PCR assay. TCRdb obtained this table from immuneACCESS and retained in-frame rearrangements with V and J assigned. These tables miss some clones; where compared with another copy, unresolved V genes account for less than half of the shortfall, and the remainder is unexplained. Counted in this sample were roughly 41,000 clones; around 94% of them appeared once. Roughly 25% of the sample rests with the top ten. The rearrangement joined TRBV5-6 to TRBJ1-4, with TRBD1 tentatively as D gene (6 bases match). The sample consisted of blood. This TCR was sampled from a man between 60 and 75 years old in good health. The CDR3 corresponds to CASSLRGATTNEKLFF. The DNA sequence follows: TGTGCCAGCAGCTTGAGGGGGGCCACAACTAATGAAAAACTGTTTTTT.